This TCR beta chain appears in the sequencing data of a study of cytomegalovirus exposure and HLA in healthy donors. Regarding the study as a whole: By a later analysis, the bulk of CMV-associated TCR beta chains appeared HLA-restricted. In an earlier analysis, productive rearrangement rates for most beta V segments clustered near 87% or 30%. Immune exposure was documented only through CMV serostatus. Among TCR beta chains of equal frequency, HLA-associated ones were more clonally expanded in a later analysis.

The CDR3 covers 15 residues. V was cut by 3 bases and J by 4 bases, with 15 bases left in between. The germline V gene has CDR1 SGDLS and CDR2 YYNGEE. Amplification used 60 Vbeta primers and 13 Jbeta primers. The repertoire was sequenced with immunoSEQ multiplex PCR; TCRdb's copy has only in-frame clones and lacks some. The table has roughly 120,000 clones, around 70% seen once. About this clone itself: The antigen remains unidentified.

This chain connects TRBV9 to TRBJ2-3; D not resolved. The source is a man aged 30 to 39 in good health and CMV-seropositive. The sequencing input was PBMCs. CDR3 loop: CASSAFQQESDTQYF. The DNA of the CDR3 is TGTGCCAGCAGCGCCTTTCAGCAGGAATCAGATACGCAGTATTTT.